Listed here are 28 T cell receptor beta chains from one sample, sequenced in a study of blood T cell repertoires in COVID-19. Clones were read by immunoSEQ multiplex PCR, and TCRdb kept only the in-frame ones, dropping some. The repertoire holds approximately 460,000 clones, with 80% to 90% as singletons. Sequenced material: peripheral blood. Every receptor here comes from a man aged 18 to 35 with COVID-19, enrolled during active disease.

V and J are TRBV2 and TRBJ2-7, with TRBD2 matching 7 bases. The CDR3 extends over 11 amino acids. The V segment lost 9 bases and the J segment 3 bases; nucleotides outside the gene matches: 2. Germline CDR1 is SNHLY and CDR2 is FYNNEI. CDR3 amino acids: CASGTNYEQYF. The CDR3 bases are TGTGCCAGTGGGACTAACTACGAGCAGTACTTC.

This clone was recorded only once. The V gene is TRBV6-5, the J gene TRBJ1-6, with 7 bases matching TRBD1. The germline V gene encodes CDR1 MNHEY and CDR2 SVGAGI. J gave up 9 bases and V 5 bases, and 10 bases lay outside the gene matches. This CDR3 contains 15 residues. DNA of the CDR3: TGTGCCAGCAGTAGGGGGCAAAGTTTAGTTTCACCCCTCCACTTT. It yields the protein CASSRGQSLVSPLHF.

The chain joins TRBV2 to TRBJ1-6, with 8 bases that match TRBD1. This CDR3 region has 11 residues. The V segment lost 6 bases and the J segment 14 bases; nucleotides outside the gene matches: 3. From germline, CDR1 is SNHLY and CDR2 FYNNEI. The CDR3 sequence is CASRQGVALHF. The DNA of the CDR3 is TGTGCCAGCAGACAGGGGGTGGCCCTCCACTTT.

DNA for the CDR3: TGTGCCAGCAGTCTAGGGACAGGGCTGGACTATGGCTACACCTTC. This encodes CASSLGTGLDYGYTF. The chain couples TRBV6-6 to TRBJ1-2, with TRBD1 identical over 9 bases. The trim removed 5 bases at V and 3 bases at J, leaving 7 bases unmatched. This CDR3 comprises 15 residues. Germline assignment: CDR1 MNHNY and CDR2 SVGAGI (reference sequence).

CDR3 region: CASSLSSGTGFFYEQYF. CDR3 DNA: TGTGCCAGCAGTTTATCATCCGGGACAGGGTTTTTCTACGAGCAGTACTTC. The chain joins TRBV27 to TRBJ2-7; 9 nucleotides agree with TRBD1. Germline V lookup: CDR1 MNHEY, CDR2 SMNVEV (reference sequence). This CDR3 spans 17 amino acids. V shed 0 bases, J shed 3 bases, and the junction held 9 bases outside the gene matches.

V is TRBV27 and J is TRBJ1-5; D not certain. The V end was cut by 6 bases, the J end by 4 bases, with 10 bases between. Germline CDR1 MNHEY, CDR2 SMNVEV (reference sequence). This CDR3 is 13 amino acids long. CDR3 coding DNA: TGTGCCAGCAGCCACTCGGGGAATCAGCCCCAGCATTTT. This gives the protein CASSHSGNQPQHF.

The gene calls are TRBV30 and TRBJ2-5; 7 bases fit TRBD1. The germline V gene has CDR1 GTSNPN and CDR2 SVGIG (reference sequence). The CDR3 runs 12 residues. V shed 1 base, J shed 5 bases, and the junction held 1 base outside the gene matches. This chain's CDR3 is CAWSATGETQYF. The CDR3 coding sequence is TGTGCCTGGAGTGCGACAGGGGAGACCCAGTACTTC.

The CDR3 loop is CASSFPGQLEAFF. The CDR3 region has the DNA TGTGCCAGCAGCTTCCCGGGACAGTTAGAAGCTTTCTTT. The J gene is TRBJ1-1, the V gene TRBV7-9; 7 bases match TRBD1. Looked up from germline, CDR1 is SEHNR and CDR2 is FQNEAQ (reference sequence). The CDR3 spans 13 residues. The V segment lost 3 bases and the J segment 8 bases; nucleotides outside the gene matches: 6.

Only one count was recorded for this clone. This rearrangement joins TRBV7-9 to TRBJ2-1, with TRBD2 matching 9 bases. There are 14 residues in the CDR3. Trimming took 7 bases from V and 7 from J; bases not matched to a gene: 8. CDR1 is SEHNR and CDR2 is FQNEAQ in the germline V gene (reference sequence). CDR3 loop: CASIRLAALNEQFF. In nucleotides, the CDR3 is TGTGCCAGCATCAGACTAGCGGCGTTAAATGAGCAGTTCTTC.

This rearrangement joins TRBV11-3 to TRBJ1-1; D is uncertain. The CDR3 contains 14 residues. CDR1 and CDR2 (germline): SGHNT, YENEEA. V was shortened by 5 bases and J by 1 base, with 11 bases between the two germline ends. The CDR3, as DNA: TGTGCCAGCAGCGCCCGGAGAACGAACACTGAAGCTTTCTTT. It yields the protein CASSARRTNTEAFF.

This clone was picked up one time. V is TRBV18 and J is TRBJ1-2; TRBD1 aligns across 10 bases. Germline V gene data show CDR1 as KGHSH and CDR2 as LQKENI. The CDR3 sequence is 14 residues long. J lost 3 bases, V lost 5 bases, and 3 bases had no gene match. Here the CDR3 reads CASSGTGADYGYTF. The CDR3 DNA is TGTGCCAGCTCAGGGACAGGGGCAGACTATGGCTACACCTTC.

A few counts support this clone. As DNA, the CDR3 is TGCGCCAGCAGCTTGCAGGGGGCGAACGGAAACACCATATATTTT. Translation: CASSLQGANGNTIYF. This chain links TRBV5-1 with TRBJ1-3, with 8 bases identical to TRBD1. After removal of 1 base from V and 4 bases from J, the junction contained 4 bases not matched to a gene. The germline gives CDR1 SGHRS, CDR2 YFSETQ. The CDR3 is made up of 15 amino acids.

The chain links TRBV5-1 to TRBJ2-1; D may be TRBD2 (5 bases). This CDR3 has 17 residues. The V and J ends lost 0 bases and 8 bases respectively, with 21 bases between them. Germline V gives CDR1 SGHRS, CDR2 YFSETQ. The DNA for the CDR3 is TGCGCCAGCAGCTTGGCGGGTAGGCTAGCACGACTCGATGAGCAGTTCTTC. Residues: CASSLAGRLARLDEQFF.

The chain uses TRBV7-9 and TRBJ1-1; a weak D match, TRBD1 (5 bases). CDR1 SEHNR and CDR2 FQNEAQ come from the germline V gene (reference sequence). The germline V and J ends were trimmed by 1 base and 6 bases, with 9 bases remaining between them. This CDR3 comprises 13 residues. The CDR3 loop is CASSLGRGAEAFF. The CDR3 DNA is TGTGCCAGCAGCTTAGGACGGGGGGCTGAAGCTTTCTTT.

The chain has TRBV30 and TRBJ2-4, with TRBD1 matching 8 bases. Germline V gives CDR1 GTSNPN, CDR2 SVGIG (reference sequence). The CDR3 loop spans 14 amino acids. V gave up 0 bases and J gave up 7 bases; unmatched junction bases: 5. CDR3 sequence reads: CAWSVSQGVNIQYF. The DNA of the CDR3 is TGTGCCTGGAGTGTCTCACAGGGGGTTAACATTCAGTACTTC.

CDR3 in amino acids: CASSLSGGGGYEQYF. CDR3 DNA: TGTGCCAGCAGTTTATCTGGAGGGGGCGGGTACGAGCAGTACTTC. The chain carries TRBV27 and TRBJ2-7; a weak D match, TRBD1 (7 bases). Trimming removed 0 bases from V and 4 bases from J, with 13 bases in between. The CDR3 totals 15 residues. The germline V gene has CDR1 MNHEY and CDR2 SMNVEV (reference sequence).

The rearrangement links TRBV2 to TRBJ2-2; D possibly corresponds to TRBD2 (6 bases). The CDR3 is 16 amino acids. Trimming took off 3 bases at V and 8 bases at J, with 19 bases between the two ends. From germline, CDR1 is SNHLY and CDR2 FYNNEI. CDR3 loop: CASSEPLARILGELFF. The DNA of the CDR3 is TGTGCCAGCAGTGAGCCCCTAGCGAGAATTTTGGGGGAGCTGTTTTTT.

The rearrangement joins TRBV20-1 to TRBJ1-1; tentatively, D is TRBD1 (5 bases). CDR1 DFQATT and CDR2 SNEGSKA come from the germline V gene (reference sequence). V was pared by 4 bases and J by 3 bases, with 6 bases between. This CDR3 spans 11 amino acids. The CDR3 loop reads CSAIRDTEAFF. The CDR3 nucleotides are TGCAGTGCTATCAGGGACACTGAAGCTTTCTTT.

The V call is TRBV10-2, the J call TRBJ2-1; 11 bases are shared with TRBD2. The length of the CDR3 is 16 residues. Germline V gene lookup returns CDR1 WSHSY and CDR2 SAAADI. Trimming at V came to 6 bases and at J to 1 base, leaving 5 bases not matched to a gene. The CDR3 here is CASRDLAGGSYNEQFF. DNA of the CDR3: TGCGCCAGCAGGGATCTAGCGGGAGGATCCTACAATGAGCAGTTCTTC.

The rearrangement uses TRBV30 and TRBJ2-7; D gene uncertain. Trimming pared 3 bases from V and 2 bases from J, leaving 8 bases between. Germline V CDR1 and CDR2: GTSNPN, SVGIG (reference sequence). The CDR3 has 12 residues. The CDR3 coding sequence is TGTGCCTGGAGAAGCGTACCCTACGAGCAGTACTTC. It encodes CAWRSVPYEQYF.

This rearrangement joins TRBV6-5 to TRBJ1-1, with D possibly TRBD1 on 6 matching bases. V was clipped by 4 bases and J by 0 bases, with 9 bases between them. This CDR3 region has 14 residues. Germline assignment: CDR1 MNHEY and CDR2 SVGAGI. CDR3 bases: TGTGCCAGCAGTTCAGGGGTTATGAACACTGAAGCTTTCTTT. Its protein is CASSSGVMNTEAFF.

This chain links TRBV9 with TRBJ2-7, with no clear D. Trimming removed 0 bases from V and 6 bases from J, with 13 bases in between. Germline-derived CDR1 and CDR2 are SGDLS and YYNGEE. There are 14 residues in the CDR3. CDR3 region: CASSVGSAGGEQYF. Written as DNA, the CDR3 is TGTGCCAGCAGCGTAGGAAGCGCCGGCGGCGAGCAGTACTTC.

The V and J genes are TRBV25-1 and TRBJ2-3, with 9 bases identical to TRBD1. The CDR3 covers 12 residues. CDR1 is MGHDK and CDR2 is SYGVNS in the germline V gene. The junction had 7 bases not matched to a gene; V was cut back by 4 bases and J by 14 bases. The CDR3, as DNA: TGTGCCAGCAGTGGGGACAGGGATTTTGTGTATTTT. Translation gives CASSGDRDFVYF.

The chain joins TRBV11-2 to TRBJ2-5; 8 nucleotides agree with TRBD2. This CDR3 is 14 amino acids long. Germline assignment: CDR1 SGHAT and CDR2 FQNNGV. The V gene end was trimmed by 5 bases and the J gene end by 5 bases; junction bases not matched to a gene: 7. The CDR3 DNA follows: TGTGCCAGCAGCCAAGGACTAGCCGGGGAGACCCAGTACTTC. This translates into CASSQGLAGETQYF.

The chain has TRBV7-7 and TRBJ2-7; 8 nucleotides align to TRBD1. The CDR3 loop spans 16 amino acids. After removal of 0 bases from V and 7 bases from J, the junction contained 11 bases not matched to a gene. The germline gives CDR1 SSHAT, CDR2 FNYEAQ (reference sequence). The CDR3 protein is CASSLAHRGVPLEQYF. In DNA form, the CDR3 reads TGTGCCAGCAGCTTAGCCCACAGGGGGGTACCCCTGGAGCAGTACTTC.

The CDR3 coding sequence is TGTGCCAGTAGTCCCAACGGTTTTGAGCAGTTCTTC. Protein product: CASSPNGFEQFF. V is TRBV19 and J is TRBJ2-1; the D is unclear. This CDR3 is 12 amino acids long. Trimming removed 5 bases from V and 9 bases from J, with 11 bases in between. Germline V CDR1 and CDR2: LNHDA, SQIVND (reference sequence).

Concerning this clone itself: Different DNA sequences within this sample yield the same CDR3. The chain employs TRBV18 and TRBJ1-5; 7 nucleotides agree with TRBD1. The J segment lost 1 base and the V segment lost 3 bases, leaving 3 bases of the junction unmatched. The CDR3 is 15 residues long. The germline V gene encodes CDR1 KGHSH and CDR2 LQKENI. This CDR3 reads CASSPQGGSNQPQHF. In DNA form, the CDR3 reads TGTGCCAGCTCACCGCAGGGGGGAAGCAATCAGCCCCAGCATTTT.

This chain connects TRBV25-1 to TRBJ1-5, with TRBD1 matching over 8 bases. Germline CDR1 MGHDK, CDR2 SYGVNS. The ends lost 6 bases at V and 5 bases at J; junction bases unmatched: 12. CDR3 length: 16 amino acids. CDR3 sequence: CASSPSDRGGHQPQHF. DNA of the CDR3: TGTGCCAGCAGCCCCTCAGACAGGGGCGGACATCAGCCCCAGCATTTT.